This is a list of T cell receptor beta chains from one sample in a study of T cell changes during pregnancy in multiple sclerosis. The method was immunoSEQ multiplex PCR; TCRdb's version includes in-frame clones alone and lacks a portion of them. This sample has about 50,000 clones, with 80% to 95% found just once. The specimen comprised CD4+ T cells from peripheral blood mononuclear cells, sampled in the third trimester of pregnancy. These receptors were obtained from a female donor with multiple sclerosis, enrolled in a pregnancy study. The CDR3 runs from the conserved cysteine through the conserved F or W. The D gene is left open where the match is weak. Only part of the rows carry a size: once, few, many, or a class if the clone is expanded.

D gene	V gene	J gene	clone size	CDR3 protein	CDR3 DNA
TRBD1	TRBV5-1	TRBJ1-1	NA	CASSLQGGNTEAFF	TGCGCCAGCAGCTTGCAGGGGGGAAACACTGAAGCTTTCTTT
NA	TRBV27	TRBJ2-5	NA	CASPPGKETQYF	TGTGCCAGCCCTCCGGGAAAAGAGACCCAGTACTTC
TRBD1	TRBV5-8	TRBJ1-5	NA	CASSHGQVNQPQHF	TGTGCCAGCAGCCACGGACAGGTTAATCAGCCCCAGCATTTT
NA	TRBV4-2	TRBJ2-7	NA	CASSQGRDRAEQYF	TGTGCCAGCAGCCAAGGGAGGGACAGAGCCGAGCAGTACTTC
TRBD1	TRBV25-1	TRBJ2-3	NA	CASSETGASDTQYF	TGTGCCAGCAGTGAGACAGGGGCCTCAGATACGCAGTATTTT
TRBD2	TRBV19	TRBJ2-5	NA	CASSMMGGRETQYF	TGTGCCAGTAGTATGATGGGAGGGCGGGAGACCCAGTACTTC
TRBD2	TRBV7-3	TRBJ2-1	once	CASSLGGGSYNEQFF	TGTGCCAGCAGCTTAGGCGGGGGTTCCTACAATGAGCAGTTCTTC
NA	TRBV20-1	TRBJ1-6	NA	CSAPGSPTLHF	TGCAGTGCCCCGGGAAGTCCCACCCTCCACTTT
TRBD1	TRBV19	TRBJ2-7	NA	CASSSQSGTGGYEQYF	TGTGCCAGTAGTTCTCAATCCGGGACAGGTGGATACGAGCAGTACTTC
NA	TRBV5-5	TRBJ2-3	NA	CASSPPGRVDTQYF	TGTGCCAGCAGCCCACCGGGTCGGGTCGATACGCAGTATTTT
TRBD1	TRBV7-2	TRBJ1-2	NA	CASSFPPRTGNYGYTF	TGTGCCAGCAGCTTTCCCCCCCGGACAGGGAACTATGGCTACACCTTC
NA	TRBV18	TRBJ1-5	NA	CASSPLQFNSNQPQHF	TGTGCCAGCTCACCCCTTCAGTTCAATAGCAATCAGCCCCAGCATTTT
NA	TRBV4-2	TRBJ2-7	NA	CASSQGTWAYEQYF	TGTGCCAGCAGCCAAGGGACTTGGGCCTACGAGCAGTACTTC
NA	TRBV7-3	TRBJ2-6	NA	CASTIDSSGANVLTF	TGTGCCAGCACTATCGACAGCTCTGGGGCCAACGTCCTGACTTTC